This T cell receptor (beta chain) was sequenced for a study of T cell responses to AZD1222 COVID-19 vaccine. Whole-study findings and limits: The study found vaccine-associated CD4 TCRs spanning spike, dominant at 160-218 and 743-854. Clonal diversity was possibly underestimated; the donors were predominantly white British and more often female. Researchers took repertoire samples only after the peak T cell response had come.

V lost 8 bases and J lost 0, with 11 bases in between. The CDR3 is 14 amino acids. Germline CDR1 reads SNHLY; CDR2 reads FYNNEI. Sequencing was performed with immunoSEQ multiplex PCR; in TCRdb, only in-frame clones are kept and a portion is missing. The table has a few hundred thousand clones, more than 80% seen once. This clone occurred once. Its antigen is undetermined. V is TRBV2 and J is TRBJ1-3; D is undetermined. The TCR sequence derives from an adult in good health. Material: peripheral blood, obtained on day 0 of AZD1222 vaccination. For the CDR3, the DNA is TGTGCCAGCGGGATAGCGGCCTCTGGAAACACCATATATTTT. The encoded protein is CASGIAASGNTIYF. Using reference TRBV2 and TRBJ1-3 for the parts outside the CDR3, the full variable domain is EPEVTQTPSHQVTQMGQEVILRCVPISNHLYFYWYRQILGQKVEFLVSFYNNEISEKSEIFDDQFSVERPDGSNFTLKIRSTKLEDSAMYFCASGIAASGNTIYFGEGSWLTVV.